The 29 T cell receptor beta chains reported below all come from one sample, sequenced in a study of siplizumab effects on memory and regulatory T cells. Sequenced by immunoSEQ multiplex PCR; TCRdb stores in-frame clones only, minus some. Among some 97,000 clones listed, 75% to 95% were seen once. Sequencing input: CD4+ T cells sorted from blood. Source of these receptors: a human donor in good health.

The rearrangement uses TRBV12-5 and TRBJ1-5; the D is unclear. Germline V CDR1 and CDR2: LGHNT, FRNRAP. The CDR3 runs to 15 residues. Trimming stripped 0 bases from V and 7 bases from J, with 13 bases between. The CDR3 spells CASGLVLAVPQPQHF. CDR3 in DNA: TGTGCTAGTGGTTTGGTACTGGCAGTCCCCCAGCCCCAGCATTTT.

This chain connects TRBV28 to TRBJ1-6, with D perhaps TRBD1 (5 bases). Trimming took 5 bases from V and 4 from J, leaving 12 bases between them. This CDR3 has 15 residues. Germline V gives CDR1 MDHEN, CDR2 SYDVKM. The CDR3 reads CASSKRAGYNSPLHF. The CDR3 nucleotides read TGTGCCAGCAGTAAAAGGGCAGGGTATAATTCACCCCTCCACTTT.

The DNA for the CDR3 is TGCGCCAGCAGCGCCCAAGGGGGATCGACCTACGAGCAGTACTTC. Amino acid sequence: CASSAQGGSTYEQYF. The chain employs TRBV5-1 and TRBJ2-7, with D possibly being TRBD1 (6 bases). CDR1 SGHRS and CDR2 YFSETQ come from the germline V gene. Trimming shortened V by 4 bases and J by 2 bases, and 16 bases separated the two germline ends. CDR3 length: 15 amino acids.

CDR3 protein: CASSRDRNTEAFF. For the CDR3, the DNA is TGTGCCAGCAGCCGTGACAGGAACACTGAAGCTTTCTTT. This chain uses TRBV5-4 with TRBJ1-1, with a weak D call TRBD1 (5 bases). V was pared by 4 bases and J by 1 base, with 8 bases between. Germline V gene sequence: CDR1 SGHNT, CDR2 YYREEE (reference sequence). This CDR3 is 13 amino acids long.

The chain is built from TRBV7-2 and TRBJ1-2, with 9 bases aligning to TRBD1. The junction had 6 bases not matched to a gene; V was cut back by 2 bases and J by 8 bases. The CDR3 covers 14 residues. Germline V gene sequence: CDR1 SGHTA, CDR2 FQGNSA. CDR3 residues: CASSLLGDRVGYTF. CDR3 in DNA: TGTGCCAGCAGCTTACTAGGGGACAGGGTCGGCTACACCTTC.

The CDR3 DNA is TGCGCCAGCAGTGAGTCCGGGTACGGCTACACCTTC. This codes for CASSESGYGYTF. The genes are TRBV10-1 and TRBJ1-2; D is undetermined. The V gene lost 0 bases and the J gene lost 8 bases, with 7 bases spanning the gap. Germline V CDR1 and CDR2: WNHNN, SYGVQD (reference sequence). This CDR3 region has 12 residues.

V is TRBV7-9 and J is TRBJ1-2; the D gene is possibly TRBD1 (6 bases). The CDR3 is 14 residues long. The germline gives CDR1 SEHNR, CDR2 FQNEAQ (reference sequence). Trimming left V 5 bases short and J 3 bases short, with 13 bases between. The CDR3 loop reads CASSRQGLDYGYTF. The DNA of the CDR3 is TGTGCCAGCAGCCGGCAGGGGTTGGACTATGGCTACACCTTC.

This clone has only one observation. The chain has TRBV19 and TRBJ1-6; tentative D call: TRBD1 (5 bases). The germline V gene has CDR1 LNHDA and CDR2 SQIVND (reference sequence). The CDR3 loop spans 15 amino acids. The germline V and J ends were trimmed by 3 bases and 8 bases, with 14 bases remaining between them. The DNA for the CDR3 is TGTGCCAGTAGTATCCAGGGTTTAAGGGATTCACCCCTCCACTTT. Its protein product is CASSIQGLRDSPLHF.

This rearrangement joins TRBV18 to TRBJ2-1; 9 nucleotides align to TRBD2. V shed 2 bases, J shed 0 bases, and the junction held 5 bases outside the gene matches. Germline values: CDR1 KGHSH, CDR2 LQKENI. The CDR3 spans 17 residues. The CDR3 here is CASSPAGGGASYNEQFF. In DNA form, the CDR3 reads TGTGCCAGCTCACCAGCTGGCGGGGGGGCCTCCTACAATGAGCAGTTCTTC. The complete variable domain, with remaining parts taken from reference TRBV18 and TRBJ2-1, reads NAGVMQNPRHLVRRRGQEARLRCSPMKGHSHVYWYRQLPEEGLKFMVYLQKENIIDESGMPKERFSAEFPKEGPSILRIQQVVRGDSAAYFCASSPAGGGASYNEQFFGPGTRLTVL.

The chain's CDR3 is CASSRTGDTEAFF. The CDR3 nucleotides read TGTGCCAGTAGTAGGACGGGTGACACTGAAGCTTTCTTT. This chain joins TRBV19 and TRBJ1-1, with no clear D. This CDR3 has 13 amino acids. The germline gives CDR1 LNHDA, CDR2 SQIVND (reference sequence). The V end was cut by 4 bases, the J end by 3 bases, with 9 bases between.

This sequence joins TRBV7-7 and TRBJ2-1; 9 nucleotides align to TRBD2. The CDR3 sequence is 16 residues long. V gave up 3 bases and J gave up 1 base; unmatched junction bases: 4. The germline V gene has CDR1 SSHAT and CDR2 FNYEAQ (reference sequence). The CDR3 spells CASSLGGGASYNEQFF. The CDR3 DNA reads as TGTGCCAGCAGCTTGGGCGGGGGGGCTTCCTACAATGAGCAGTTCTTC.

DNA for the CDR3: TGTGCCAGTAGTATAGACAGCCCTAATGGCTACACCTTC. Its protein product is CASSIDSPNGYTF. V is TRBV19 and J is TRBJ1-2; D is ambiguous. This CDR3 contains 13 residues. Trimming took 0 bases from V and 6 from J, leaving 8 bases between them. Germline V gene data show CDR1 as LNHDA and CDR2 as SQIVND (reference sequence).

This rearrangement joins TRBV18 to TRBJ2-3; D is uncertain. Germline assignment: CDR1 KGHSH and CDR2 LQKENI. The V and J ends lost 3 bases and 3 bases respectively, with 10 bases between them. The CDR3 covers 14 residues. CDR3 protein: CASSPPTGTDTQYF. The CDR3 nucleotides are TGTGCCAGCTCACCCCCGACTGGGACAGATACGCAGTATTTT.

V gene TRBV5-1 combines with J gene TRBJ2-7; TRBD2 is a possible D gene (5 bases). V lost 0 bases and J lost 4, with 17 bases in between. Germline lookup yields CDR1 SGHRS and CDR2 YFSETQ. The CDR3 is 16 residues long. In nucleotides, the CDR3 is TGCGCCAGCAGCTTGGATCCGCTCGGAGAGGGATACGAGCAGTACTTC. Its protein is CASSLDPLGEGYEQYF.

The chain carries TRBV30 and TRBJ1-2; D remains unclear. CDR1 is GTSNPN, CDR2 SVGIG, per germline (reference sequence). The V and J ends lost 2 bases and 5 bases respectively, with 9 bases between them. The CDR3 has 12 residues. The CDR3 DNA reads as TGTGCCTGGAGTCCGGGATCGTATGGCTACACCTTC. As protein: CAWSPGSYGYTF.

This chain joins TRBV7-7 and TRBJ2-4; possible D gene TRBD2, 6 bases. The germline V gene encodes CDR1 SSHAT and CDR2 FNYEAQ (reference sequence). The CDR3 spans 17 residues. V lost 4 bases to trimming and J lost 1 base, with 17 bases between them. This CDR3 reads CASSSTRRDRAKNIQYF. DNA of the CDR3: TGTGCCAGCAGCTCGACGAGGAGGGATCGGGCCAAAAACATTCAGTACTTC.

Turning to this clone: Other DNA sequences in the same sample also yield this CDR3. The chain is built from TRBV28 and TRBJ1-1; no definite D call. This CDR3 is built from 12 residues. With 1 base removed from V and 2 bases from J, the gap between germline ends came to 2 bases. The germline gives CDR1 MDHEN, CDR2 SYDVKM. The CDR3 nucleotides are TGTGCCAGCAGTTTATCCAACACTGAAGCTTTCTTT. The encoded protein is CASSLSNTEAFF.

This chain joins TRBV2 and TRBJ2-1, with 7 bases that match TRBD2. The V segment lost 8 bases and the J segment 6 bases; nucleotides outside the gene matches: 7. Germline CDR1 and CDR2: SNHLY and FYNNEI. The CDR3 runs 13 residues. The CDR3 sequence: CASRGVGINEQFF. In DNA, the CDR3 is TGTGCCAGCCGGGGGGTGGGGATCAATGAGCAGTTCTTC.

V gene TRBV2 combines with J gene TRBJ1-3; D is perhaps TRBD1 (6 bases). This CDR3 has 16 amino acids. Germline CDR1 reads SNHLY; CDR2 reads FYNNEI. Trimming shortened V by 7 bases and J by 2 bases, and 18 bases separated the two germline ends. The DNA for the CDR3 is TGTGCCAGCACCGAACAGGGCCCCCTCGCTGGAAACACCATATATTTT. This sequence encodes CASTEQGPLAGNTIYF. The variable domain in full, completed from reference TRBV2 and TRBJ1-3, reads EPEVTQTPSHQVTQMGQEVILRCVPISNHLYFYWYRQILGQKVEFLVSFYNNEISEKSEIFDDQFSVERPDGSNFTLKIRSTKLEDSAMYFCASTEQGPLAGNTIYFGEGSWLTVV.

The chain links TRBV25-1 to TRBJ2-5; D is unresolved. There are 14 residues in the CDR3. V dropped 7 bases and J dropped 2 bases, with 14 bases sitting between them. CDR1 and CDR2 (germline): MGHDK, SYGVNS. The CDR3 nucleotides read TGTGCCAGCACATTAGGTGGTTCTCAAGAGACCCAGTACTTC. This translates into CASTLGGSQETQYF.

The chain links TRBV4-2 to TRBJ2-7; no reliable D call. V was trimmed by 3 bases and J by 0 bases, leaving 12 bases between them. Germline CDR1 and CDR2: LGHNA and YNFKEQ. The CDR3 covers 15 residues. The CDR3, as DNA: TGTGCCAGCAGCCAGGCCGGCCTTAGCTCCTACGAGCAGTACTTC. Its translation is CASSQAGLSSYEQYF.

The chain employs TRBV5-1 and TRBJ2-3; maybe TRBD2 (6 bases). Germline V lookup: CDR1 SGHRS, CDR2 YFSETQ. The ends were cut back, 0 bases at V and 3 bases at J, with 8 bases in the middle. The CDR3 extends over 14 amino acids. CDR3 loop: CASSLVLATDTQYF. The CDR3 DNA reads TGCGCCAGCAGCTTGGTCCTAGCGACAGATACGCAGTATTTT. The variable domain in full, with the rest retrieved from reference TRBV5-1 and TRBJ2-3, is KAGVTQTPRYLIKTRGQQVTLSCSPISGHRSVSWYQQTPGQGLQFLFEYFSETQRNKGNFPGRFSGRQFSNSRSEMNVSTLELGDSALYLCASSLVLATDTQYFGPGTRLTVL.

CDR3 bases: TGCGCCAGCAGGGTACCGGGACAGGGGTACGAGCAGTACTTC. Translation gives CASRVPGQGYEQYF. The chain carries TRBV5-1 and TRBJ2-7, with TRBD1 matching over 10 bases. Losses at the gene ends were 5 bases for V and 4 bases for J; bases not matched to a gene: 6. Looked up from germline, CDR1 is SGHRS and CDR2 is YFSETQ. There are 14 residues in the CDR3.

This clone was recorded once. V is TRBV6-5 and J is TRBJ2-7; D is possibly TRBD1 (6 bases). Trimming removed 2 bases from V and 5 bases from J, with 16 bases in between. Germline V gene data show CDR1 as MNHEY and CDR2 as SVGAGI. This CDR3 contains 15 residues. In DNA, the CDR3 is TGTGCCAGCAGTTACGATCGGCAGGGGAGAAACGAGCAGTACTTC. As protein: CASSYDRQGRNEQYF.

J is TRBJ2-7 and V is TRBV29-1; TRBD1 matches at 7 bases. Trimming at V came to 4 bases and at J to 4 bases, leaving 7 bases not matched to a gene. Germline V gives CDR1 SQVTM, CDR2 ANQGSEA. There are 13 residues in the CDR3. CDR3 region: CSVGGQYEYEQYF. The DNA for the CDR3 is TGCAGCGTTGGGGGACAGTATGAATACGAGCAGTACTTC.

This clone showed up just once. The chain's CDR3 is CASSESTRPLNTIYF. The CDR3 DNA sequence: TGCGCCAGCAGTGAGTCGACGAGGCCTTTAAACACCATATATTTT. This rearrangement joins TRBV10-2 to TRBJ1-3; D is undetermined. The CDR3 sequence is 15 residues long. V was pared by 0 bases and J by 6 bases, with 12 bases between. Germline loops: CDR1 WSHSY, CDR2 SAAADI.

This chain uses TRBV28 with TRBJ2-7, with D possibly matching TRBD2 (5 bases). The V end lost 4 bases, the J end lost 5 bases, and 12 bases lay between the germline ends. The CDR3 extends over 13 amino acids. CDR1 is MDHEN, CDR2 SYDVKM, per germline. The CDR3: CASSWRGIDEQYF. The CDR3, as DNA: TGTGCCAGCAGTTGGAGAGGGATAGACGAGCAGTACTTC.

The chain links TRBV4-1 to TRBJ1-5; perhaps TRBD1 as D (5 bases). This CDR3 comprises 15 residues. CDR1 MGHRA and CDR2 YSYEKL come from the germline V gene. The V end lost 4 bases, the J end lost 2 bases, and 12 bases lay between the germline ends. The CDR3 sequence is CASSPGPGRNQPQHF. In DNA form, the CDR3 reads TGCGCCAGCAGCCCTGGACCGGGGCGCAATCAGCCCCAGCATTTT.

The chain links TRBV2 to TRBJ1-3, with D unclear. The CDR3 consists of 14 residues. V shed 10 bases and J shed 0 bases, with 13 bases lying between them. Germline V CDR1 and CDR2: SNHLY, FYNNEI. The chain's CDR3 is CATWADYSGNTIYF. CDR3 in DNA: TGTGCCACATGGGCCGACTACTCTGGAAACACCATATATTTT. The full variable domain, in which reference TRBV2 and TRBJ1-3 provide the parts outside the CDR3, is EPEVTQTPSHQVTQMGQEVILRCVPISNHLYFYWYRQILGQKVEFLVSFYNNEISEKSEIFDDQFSVERPDGSNFTLKIRSTKLEDSAMYFCATWADYSGNTIYFGEGSWLTVV.